This T cell receptor beta chain was documented in a study of technical replicates of blood from several donors (dated by TCRdb to between 2016 and 2019). Comment on this clone: The antigen it recognizes is unknown. There are no base qualities to consult, and no much larger clone falls within one base.

Including the terminal cysteine and phenylalanine, the CDR3 comprises 14 residues. The sequence is cut down to CDR3 DNA, 42 bases in frame from base 1. CDR1 SGHDN and CDR2 FVKESK were looked up in the germline V gene. The germline ends are 10 bases apart after V is trimmed by 2 bases and J by 2 bases. Preparation of the library involved the immunoSEQ multiplex PCR assay. Here the immuneACCESS table is served through TCRdb, limited to in-frame sequences with V and J called. Missing clones are a known gap in these copies; in checked studies unresolved V genes cover under half, and the rest lacks a known reason. This sample lists 60,000 or so clones; around 97% were detected once. Clones ranked in the top ten supply around 0.19% of the sample.

The sequence came from a human donor in good health. Sequencing was done on a sample of T cells isolated from PBMCs. Here the chain combines TRBV14 and TRBJ2-7; the D gene is perhaps TRBD1, on 6 matching bases. The encoded CDR3 is CASSQIAGAYEQYF. The base sequence is TGTGCCAGCAGCCAAATCGCAGGGGCCTACGAGCAGTACTTC.